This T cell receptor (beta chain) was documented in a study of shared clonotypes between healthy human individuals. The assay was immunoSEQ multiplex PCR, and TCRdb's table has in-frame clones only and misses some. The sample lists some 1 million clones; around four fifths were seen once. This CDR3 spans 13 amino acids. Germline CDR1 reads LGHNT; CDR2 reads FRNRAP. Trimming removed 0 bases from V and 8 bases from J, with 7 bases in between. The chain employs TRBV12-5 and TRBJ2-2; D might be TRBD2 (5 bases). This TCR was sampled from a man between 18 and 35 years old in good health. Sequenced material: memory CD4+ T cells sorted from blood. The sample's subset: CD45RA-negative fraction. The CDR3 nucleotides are TGTGCTAGTGGTTTGGTATCGGGGGGGGAGCTGTTTTTT. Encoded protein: CASGLVSGGELFF.